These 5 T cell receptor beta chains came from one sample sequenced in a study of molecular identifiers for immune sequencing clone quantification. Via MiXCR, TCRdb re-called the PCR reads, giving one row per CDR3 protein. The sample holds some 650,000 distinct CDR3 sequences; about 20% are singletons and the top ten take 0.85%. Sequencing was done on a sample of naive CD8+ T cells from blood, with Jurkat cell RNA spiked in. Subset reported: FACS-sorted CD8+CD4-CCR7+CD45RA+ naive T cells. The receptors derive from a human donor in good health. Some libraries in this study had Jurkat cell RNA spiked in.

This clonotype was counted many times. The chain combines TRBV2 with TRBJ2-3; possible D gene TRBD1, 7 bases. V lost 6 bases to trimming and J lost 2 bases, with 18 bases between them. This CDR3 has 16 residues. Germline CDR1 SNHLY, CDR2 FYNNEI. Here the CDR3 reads CASRQGTSRYTDTQYF. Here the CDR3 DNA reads TGTGCCAGCAGACAGGGGACTTCGAGATACACAGATACGCAGTATTTT.

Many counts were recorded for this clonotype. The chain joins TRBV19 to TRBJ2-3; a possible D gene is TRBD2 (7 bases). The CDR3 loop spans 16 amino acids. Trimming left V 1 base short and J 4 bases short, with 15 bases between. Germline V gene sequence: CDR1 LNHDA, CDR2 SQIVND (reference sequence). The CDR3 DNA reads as TGTGCCAGTAGTATAGTAGAGGGGGGGCCAGCAGATACGCAGTATTTT. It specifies CASSIVEGGPADTQYF.

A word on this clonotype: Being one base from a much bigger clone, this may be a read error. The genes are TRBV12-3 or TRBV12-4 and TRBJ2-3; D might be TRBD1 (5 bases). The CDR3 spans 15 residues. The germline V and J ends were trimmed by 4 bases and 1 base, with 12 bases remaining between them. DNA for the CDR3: TGTGCCAGCAGTTCCCCGAGACAGCGCACAGATACGCAGTATTTT. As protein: CASSSPRQRTDTQYF.

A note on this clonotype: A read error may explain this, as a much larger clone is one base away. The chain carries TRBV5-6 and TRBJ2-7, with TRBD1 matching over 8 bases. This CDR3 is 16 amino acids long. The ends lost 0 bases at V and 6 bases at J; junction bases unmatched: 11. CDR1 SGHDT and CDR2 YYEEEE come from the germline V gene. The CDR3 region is CASSLAAGGGKCEQYF. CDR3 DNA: TGTGCCAGCAGCTTGGCAGCAGGGGGCGGCAAGTGCGAGCAGTACTTC.

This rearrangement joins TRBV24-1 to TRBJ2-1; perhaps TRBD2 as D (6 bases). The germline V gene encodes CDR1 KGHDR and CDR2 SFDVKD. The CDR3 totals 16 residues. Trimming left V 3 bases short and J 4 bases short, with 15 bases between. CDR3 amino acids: CATSDKTEAGYNEQFF. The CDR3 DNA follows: TGTGCCACCAGTGATAAGACTGAGGCGGGGTACAATGAGCAGTTCTTC.